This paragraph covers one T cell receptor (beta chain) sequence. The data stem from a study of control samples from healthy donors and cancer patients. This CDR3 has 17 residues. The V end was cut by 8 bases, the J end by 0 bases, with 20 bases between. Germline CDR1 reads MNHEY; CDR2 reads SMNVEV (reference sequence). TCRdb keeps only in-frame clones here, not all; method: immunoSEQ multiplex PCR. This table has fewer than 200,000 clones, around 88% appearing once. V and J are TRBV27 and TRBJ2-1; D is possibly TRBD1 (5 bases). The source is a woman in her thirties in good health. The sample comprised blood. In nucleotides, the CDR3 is TGTGCCAGCCTACCGCGGTACGACAGCCCCTCCTACAATGAGCAGTTCTTC. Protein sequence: CASLPRYDSPSYNEQFF.